The text below deals with one T cell receptor beta chain. The target antigen is unknown. Treatment in this sample: oral pan-JAK inhibitor, 5-10 mg twice daily. After isolation, RNA underwent reverse transcription to generate cDNA as the sequencing template. Profiling relied on immunoSEQ multiplex PCR, and the TCRdb table lists in-frame clones only, not all of them. The repertoire holds 100,000 to 150,000 clones, with about 54% as singletons. The data are from a study of CD8+ T cells in alopecia areata. Whole-study findings and limits: An increase in clonality over normal scalp was evident in lesional scalp, especially alopecia totalis/universalis.

V shed 6 bases, J shed 5 bases, and the junction held 10 bases outside the gene matches. The CDR3 runs 15 residues. The germline V gene encodes CDR1 MDHEN and CDR2 SYDVKM. This specimen consisted of CD8+ T cells sorted from blood, obtained at week 4, from a patient treated with tofacitinib. The TCR comes from a human donor with alopecia areata. The chain employs TRBV28 and TRBJ2-7; 10 bases are a match to TRBD1. The CDR3 region has the DNA TGTGCCAGCAGGAATCCGGGACAGGGGATGAACGAGCAGTACTTC. This translates into CASRNPGQGMNEQYF.